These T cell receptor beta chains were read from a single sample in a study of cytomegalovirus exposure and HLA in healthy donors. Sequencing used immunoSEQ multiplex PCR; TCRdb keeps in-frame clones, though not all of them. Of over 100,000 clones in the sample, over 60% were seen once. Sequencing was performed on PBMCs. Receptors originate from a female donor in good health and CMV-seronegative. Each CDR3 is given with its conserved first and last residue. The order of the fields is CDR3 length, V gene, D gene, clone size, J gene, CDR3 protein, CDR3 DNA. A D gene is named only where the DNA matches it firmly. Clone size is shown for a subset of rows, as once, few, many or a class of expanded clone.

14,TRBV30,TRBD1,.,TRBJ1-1,CAWSARQGIIEAFF,TGTGCCTGGAGTGCTCGACAGGGGATAATTGAAGCTTTCTTT
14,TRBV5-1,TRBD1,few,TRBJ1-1,CASSSITGGTEAFF,TGCGCCAGCAGCTCGATTACAGGGGGGACTGAAGCTTTCTTT
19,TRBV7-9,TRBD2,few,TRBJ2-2,CASSLASLAGISNTGELFF,TGTGCCAGCAGCTTAGCCTCACTAGCGGGGATATCCAACACCGGGGAGCTGTTTTTT
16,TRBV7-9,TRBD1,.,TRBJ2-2,CASSLAPGQGAGELFF,TGTGCCAGCAGCTTAGCCCCGGGACAGGGGGCCGGGGAGCTGTTTTTT
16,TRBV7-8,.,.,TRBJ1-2,CASSLVKSPRDYGYTF,TGTGCCAGCAGCTTAGTTAAGTCCCCCAGGGACTATGGCTACACCTTC
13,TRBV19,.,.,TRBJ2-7,CASSPQTKYEQYF,TGTGCCAGTAGTCCCCAGACAAAGTACGAGCAGTACTTC
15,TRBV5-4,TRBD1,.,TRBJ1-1,CASSLGPGQATEAFF,TGTGCCAGCAGCTTGGGTCCGGGACAGGCTACCGAAGCTTTCTTT
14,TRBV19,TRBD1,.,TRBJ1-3,CASSIQGARNTIYF,TGTGCCAGTAGTATACAGGGGGCAAGAAACACCATATATTTT
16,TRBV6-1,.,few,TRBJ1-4,CASSATSTGANEKLFF,TGTGCCAGCAGTGCAACATCGACAGGCGCTAATGAAAAACTGTTTTTT
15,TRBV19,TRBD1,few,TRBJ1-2,CASSIGEDRKYGYTF,TGTGCCAGTAGTATAGGGGAGGACAGGAAGTATGGCTACACCTTC
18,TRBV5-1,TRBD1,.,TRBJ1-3,CASSFTGGGSGSGNTIYF,TGCGCCAGCAGCTTCACAGGGGGCGGTTCCGGTTCTGGAAACACCATATATTTT
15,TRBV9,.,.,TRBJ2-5,CASSVGGTGGETQYF,TGTGCCAGCAGCGTAGGAGGAACAGGAGGGGAGACCCAGTACTTC
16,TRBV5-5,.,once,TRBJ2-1,CASSLAWAGGGNEQFF,TGTGCCAGCAGCTTGGCTTGGGCAGGGGGAGGAAATGAGCAGTTCTTC
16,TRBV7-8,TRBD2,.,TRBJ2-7,CASSTGPSGGDYEQYF,TGTGCCAGCAGCACGGGACCTAGCGGGGGGGACTACGAGCAGTACTTC
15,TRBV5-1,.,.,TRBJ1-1,CASSFRGERNTEAFF,TGCGCCAGCAGCTTCAGGGGTGAAAGGAACACTGAAGCTTTCTTT
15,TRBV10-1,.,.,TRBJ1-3,CASSDPGGTGNTIYF,TGCGCCAGCAGTGATCCTGGAGGAACTGGAAACACCATATATTTT
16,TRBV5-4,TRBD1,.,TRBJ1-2,CASTLATGELNYGYTF,TGTGCCAGCACCCTTGCGACAGGGGAGCTTAACTATGGCTACACCTTC
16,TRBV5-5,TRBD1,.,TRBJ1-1,CASSSQGAGSHTEAFF,TGTGCCAGCAGCTCTCAGGGGGCCGGATCTCACACTGAAGCTTTCTTT
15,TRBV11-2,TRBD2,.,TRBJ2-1,CASSLLAGGYNEQFF,TGTGCCAGCAGCCTACTAGCGGGGGGGTACAATGAGCAGTTCTTC
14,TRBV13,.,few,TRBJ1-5,CASSLGTGNQPQHF,TGTGCCAGCAGCTTAGGGACAGGAAATCAGCCCCAGCATTTT
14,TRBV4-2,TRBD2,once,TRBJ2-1,CASSLSGGVLEQFF,TGTGCCAGCAGCCTTAGCGGGGGGGTGCTTGAGCAGTTCTTC
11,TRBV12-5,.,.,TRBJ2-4,CASGQDDIQYF,TGTGCTAGTGGACAAGATGATATTCAGTACTTC
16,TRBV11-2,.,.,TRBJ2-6,CASSSGRASGANVLTF,TGTGCCAGCAGCTCAGGGCGTGCCTCTGGGGCCAACGTCCTGACTTTC
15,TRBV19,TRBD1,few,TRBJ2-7,CASSMLAQGAGEQYF,TGTGCCAGTAGTATGTTGGCACAGGGGGCCGGCGAGCAGTACTTC